The next 29 T cell receptor beta chains were all read from a single sample in a study of blood T cell repertoires in COVID-19. TCRdb's copy holds only in-frame clones and misses some; the assay was immunoSEQ multiplex PCR. The sample carries 130,000 to 150,000 clones, 80% to 90% recorded once. The sequencing sample was made of peripheral blood. The receptor set was obtained from a woman aged 50 to 60 with acute or convalescent COVID-19.

The V call is TRBV25-1, the J call TRBJ2-2; maybe TRBD2 (5 bases). Germline V lookup: CDR1 MGHDK, CDR2 SYGVNS. With 6 bases removed from V and 4 bases from J, the gap between germline ends came to 12 bases. CDR3 size: 14 residues. CDR3 DNA: TGTGCCAGCAGAGGCGGGCCTTCCACCGGGGAGCTGTTTTTT. This sequence encodes CASRGGPSTGELFF.

The V gene is TRBV5-1, the J gene TRBJ1-6; 7 bases are a match to TRBD1. This CDR3 contains 16 residues. V gave up 0 bases and J gave up 2 bases; unmatched junction bases: 2. Germline values: CDR1 SGHRS, CDR2 YFSETQ. The CDR3 DNA reads as TGCGCCAGCAGCTTGGAGGGGACAGCCTATAATTCACCCCTCCACTTT. As protein: CASSLEGTAYNSPLHF.

The genes are TRBV2 and TRBJ1-5, with 8 bases matching TRBD1. V was pared by 6 bases and J by 2 bases, with 3 bases of the junction left unmatched. This CDR3 region has 14 residues. Germline assignment: CDR1 SNHLY and CDR2 FYNNEI. The CDR3 region has the DNA TGTGCCAGCAGCGGGGGACAGGGCAATCAGCCCCAGCATTTT. It translates to CASSGGQGNQPQHF.

The chain links TRBV6-6 to TRBJ1-2, with D unclear. V was clipped by 7 bases and J by 8 bases, with 20 bases between them. The CDR3 sequence is 14 residues long. The germline gives CDR1 MNHNY, CDR2 SVGAGI (reference sequence). CDR3: CASNLGSEASGYTF. As DNA, the CDR3 is TGTGCCAGCAACTTAGGGTCGGAGGCTTCGGGCTACACCTTC.

The V and J genes are TRBV7-3 and TRBJ2-1; 12 positions agree with TRBD2. The CDR3 spans 18 residues. Germline-derived CDR1 and CDR2 are SGHTA and FQGTGA. Unmatched junction bases numbered 14, after V lost 4 bases and J lost 7 bases. In DNA, the CDR3 is TGTGCCAGCAGCTCTGGACTAGCGGGGACGAAGAAAGGAAATGAGCAGTTCTTC. Translating gives CASSSGLAGTKKGNEQFF.

The rearrangement uses TRBV15 and TRBJ1-2; 8 nucleotides align to TRBD1. Germline V gene lookup returns CDR1 LNHNV and CDR2 YYDKDF (reference sequence). Trimming at V came to 3 bases and at J to 6 bases, leaving 3 bases not matched to a gene. The CDR3 is made up of 13 amino acids. CDR3 sequence (DNA): TGTGCCACCAGCAGGGCGACAGGGGATGGCTACACCTTC. Its translation is CATSRATGDGYTF.

The chain has TRBV5-1 and TRBJ2-2; 8 nucleotides match TRBD2. This CDR3 is built from 18 residues. The ends lost 1 base at V and 0 bases at J; junction bases unmatched: 8. The germline CDR1 and CDR2 sequences are SGHRS and YFSETQ. The chain's CDR3 is CASSLPTSAATNTGELFF. In nucleotides, the CDR3 is TGCGCCAGCAGCTTGCCGACTAGCGCCGCGACGAACACCGGGGAGCTGTTTTTT.

The rearrangement uses TRBV18 and TRBJ1-2; 7 bases line up with TRBD1. The V gene's germline CDR1 is KGHSH and CDR2 LQKENI. This CDR3 is built from 13 residues. V was clipped by 3 bases and J by 7 bases; unmatched bases: 5. DNA of the CDR3: TGTGCCAGCTCACCCTATACAGGGGTTGGCTACACCTTC. Its translation is CASSPYTGVGYTF.

Ten or more counts support this clone. The chain joins TRBV9 to TRBJ1-6; D unclear. In germline, CDR1 is SGDLS, CDR2 YYNGEE. The CDR3 length is 17 residues. V lost 2 bases and J lost 7, with 19 bases in between. The DNA for the CDR3 is TGTGCCAGCAGCGTCGAGGAGGTCCACACACAGAATTCACCCCTCCACTTT. Its translation is CASSVEEVHTQNSPLHF.

The chain combines TRBV5-1 with TRBJ1-6; 8 nucleotides match TRBD1. The CDR3 has 13 residues. Germline V gene data show CDR1 as SGHRS and CDR2 as YFSETQ. Trimming took 4 bases from V and 10 from J; bases not matched to a gene: 4. In DNA form, the CDR3 reads TGCGCCAGCAGCGAGACAGGGGACTCACCCCTCCACTTT. Protein sequence: CASSETGDSPLHF. The full variable domain, rest sourced from reference TRBV5-1 and TRBJ1-6, is KAGVTQTPRYLIKTRGQQVTLSCSPISGHRSVSWYQQTPGQGLQFLFEYFSETQRNKGNFPGRFSGRQFSNSRSEMNVSTLELGDSALYLCASSETGDSPLHFGNGTRLTVT.

The chain couples TRBV5-1 to TRBJ2-5; the D gene is possibly TRBD2 (6 bases). Trimming took off 2 bases at V and 1 base at J, with 12 bases between the two ends. Germline CDR1 SGHRS, CDR2 YFSETQ. This CDR3 comprises 15 residues. CDR3 protein: CASSLTRGLQETQYF. Written as DNA, the CDR3 is TGCGCCAGCAGCTTAACGCGGGGCCTCCAAGAGACCCAGTACTTC.

This clone came up once. The rearrangement uses TRBV6-5 and TRBJ2-1; D is perhaps TRBD1 (5 bases). V lost 2 bases to trimming and J lost 8 bases, with 13 bases between them. CDR1 is MNHEY and CDR2 is SVGAGI in the germline V gene. The CDR3 loop spans 14 amino acids. CDR3 sequence (DNA): TGTGCCAGCAGTTACGTAGGGGTTGGGGATGAGCAGTTCTTC. This codes for CASSYVGVGDEQFF.

The CDR3 DNA sequence: TGTGCCAGCAGCTTATTCGGGGAGGGGAAAGCTTTCTTT. Its protein is CASSLFGEGKAFF. The genes are TRBV11-2 and TRBJ1-1; a weak D match, TRBD1 (5 bases). This CDR3 region has 13 residues. Germline V gives CDR1 SGHAT, CDR2 FQNNGV. V was pared by 2 bases and J by 9 bases, with 13 bases between.

The chain has TRBV7-9 and TRBJ2-7; 12 bases align to TRBD1. This CDR3 spans 15 amino acids. J gave up 8 bases and V 6 bases, and 11 bases lay outside the gene matches. From germline, CDR1 is SEHNR and CDR2 FQNEAQ (reference sequence). CDR3 nucleotide sequence: TGTGCCAGCAGGTCCACCGGGACAGGGGGCGGGAAGCAGTACTTC. It specifies CASRSTGTGGGKQYF.

V and J are TRBV5-1 and TRBJ1-2; no reliable D call. CDR3 length: 14 amino acids. V lost 0 bases and J 8 bases, leaving 14 bases between the germline ends. The germline gives CDR1 SGHRS, CDR2 YFSETQ. The CDR3 loop is CASSLAGEKRGYTF. The CDR3 DNA reads TGCGCCAGCAGCTTGGCCGGGGAAAAACGAGGCTACACCTTC.

V usage is TRBV7-9 and J usage is TRBJ1-1, with 9 nucleotides matching TRBD1. The CDR3 covers 16 residues. The germline CDR1 and CDR2 sequences are SEHNR and FQNEAQ (reference sequence). After removal of 5 bases from V and 4 bases from J, the junction contained 11 bases not matched to a gene. CDR3 protein: CASSPYRGRGTTEAFF. The CDR3 nucleotides are TGTGCCAGCAGCCCCTACAGGGGGCGCGGGACCACTGAAGCTTTCTTT. The full variable domain, its missing parts supplied by reference TRBV7-9 and TRBJ1-1, is DTGVSQNPRHKITKRGQNVTFRCDPISEHNRLYWYRQTLGQGPEFLTYFQNEAQLEKSRLLSDRFSAERPKGSFSTLEIQRTEQGDSAMYLCASSPYRGRGTTEAFFGQGTRLTVV.

The chain uses TRBV11-3 and TRBJ2-2; TRBD2 might be the D (5 bases). The V and J ends lost 3 bases and 5 bases respectively, with 7 bases between them. CDR3 length equals 13 residues. CDR1 SGHNT and CDR2 YENEEA come from the germline V gene. CDR3 nucleotides: TGTGCCAGCAGCTTGGAGGTGACCGGGGAGCTGTTTTTT. Translation: CASSLEVTGELFF.

The chain couples TRBV6-5 to TRBJ2-3, with D possibly matching TRBD2 (7 bases). Trimming left V 6 bases short and J 4 bases short, with 11 bases between. This CDR3 contains 13 residues. The germline gives CDR1 MNHEY, CDR2 SVGAGI. CDR3 in amino acids: CASRRGGADTQYF. The CDR3 DNA reads as TGTGCCAGCAGAAGGGGGGGGGCAGATACGCAGTATTTT.

In its sample, this clone was seen once. The chain is built from TRBV5-1 and TRBJ2-5, with D perhaps TRBD1 (6 bases). The CDR3 runs to 14 residues. Germline V gene data show CDR1 as SGHRS and CDR2 as YFSETQ. V was trimmed by 0 bases and J by 2 bases, leaving 8 bases between them. The CDR3 coding sequence is TGCGCCAGCAGCTTGGTACAGGGTCAAGAGACCCAGTACTTC. It is translated as CASSLVQGQETQYF. The whole variable domain, filled in from reference TRBV5-1 and TRBJ2-5, reads KAGVTQTPRYLIKTRGQQVTLSCSPISGHRSVSWYQQTPGQGLQFLFEYFSETQRNKGNFPGRFSGRQFSNSRSEMNVSTLELGDSALYLCASSLVQGQETQYFGPGTRLLVL.

V is TRBV7-9 and J is TRBJ1-5, with D unresolved. Germline lookup yields CDR1 SEHNR and CDR2 FQNEAQ (reference sequence). The CDR3 contains 13 residues. V gave up 0 bases and J gave up 5 bases, with 5 bases separating them. CDR3: CASSLAEYQPQHF. In nucleotides, the CDR3 is TGTGCCAGCAGCTTAGCGGAGTATCAGCCCCAGCATTTT.

This chain links TRBV5-1 with TRBJ2-5; 8 nucleotides line up with TRBD1. Germline V lookup: CDR1 SGHRS, CDR2 YFSETQ. V shed 3 bases, J shed 4 bases, and the junction held 5 bases outside the gene matches. The CDR3 spans 14 residues. CDR3 in DNA: TGCGCCAGCAGCTCGCTTACAGGGGGAGAGACCCAGTACTTC. Amino acid sequence: CASSSLTGGETQYF.

J is TRBJ1-2 and V is TRBV7-9, with D tentatively TRBD1 (5 bases). Germline loops: CDR1 SEHNR, CDR2 FQNEAQ (reference sequence). This CDR3 is 16 amino acids long. V lost 1 base and J 0 bases, leaving 12 bases between the germline ends. In DNA form, the CDR3 reads TGTGCCAGCAGCTTAGAACAGGCCATCGCTAACTATGGCTACACCTTC. Residues: CASSLEQAIANYGYTF.

The gene calls are TRBV4-1 and TRBJ2-4, with 9 bases aligning to TRBD1. Germline CDR1 reads MGHRA; CDR2 reads YSYEKL. V shed 0 bases, J shed 5 bases, and the junction held 5 bases outside the gene matches. The CDR3 is made up of 16 amino acids. This chain's CDR3 is CASSQDRNRGQNIQYF. For the CDR3, the DNA is TGCGCCAGCAGCCAAGATAGGAACAGGGGGCAAAACATTCAGTACTTC.

J is TRBJ1-2 and V is TRBV28; 7 bases match TRBD1. This CDR3 spans 13 amino acids. Germline V gives CDR1 MDHEN, CDR2 SYDVKM. J lost 0 bases, V lost 10 bases, and 5 bases had no gene match. This CDR3 reads CATYRGTNYGYTF. In nucleotides, the CDR3 is TGTGCCACTTACAGGGGAACTAACTATGGCTACACCTTC.

The chain carries TRBV29-1 and TRBJ1-1; TRBD1 is a possible D gene (6 bases). Trimming took off 6 bases at V and 4 bases at J, with 12 bases between the two ends. The CDR3 extends over 12 amino acids. Germline CDR1 is SQVTM and CDR2 is ANQGSEA. CDR3 sequence: CSVDDRRTEAFF. As DNA, the CDR3 is TGCAGCGTAGATGACAGGCGCACTGAAGCTTTCTTT.

In nucleotides, the CDR3 is TGTGCCAGCAGCTTAAACAGGGAAGTCACCGGGGAGCTGTTTTTT. It codes for CASSLNREVTGELFF. V is TRBV7-8 and J is TRBJ2-2, with D possibly being TRBD1 (6 bases). CDR1 is SGHVS and CDR2 is FQNEAQ in the germline V gene. V lost 2 bases to trimming and J lost 4 bases, with 11 bases between them. The CDR3 totals 15 residues. Variable domain in full (rest from reference TRBV7-8 and TRBJ2-2): GAGVSQSPRYKVAKRGQDVALRCDPISGHVSLFWYQQALGQGPEFLTYFQNEAQLDKSGLPSDRFFAERPEGSVSTLKIQRTQQEDSAVYLCASSLNREVTGELFFGEGSRLTVL.

J is TRBJ1-1 and V is TRBV6-5; D perhaps matches TRBD1 (6 bases). The germline gives CDR1 MNHEY, CDR2 SVGAGI. The CDR3 covers 15 residues. Trimming pared 5 bases from V and 1 base from J, leaving 14 bases between. CDR3 sequence reads: CASSKTGLGNTEAFF. As DNA, the CDR3 is TGTGCCAGCAGTAAAACAGGGTTAGGGAACACTGAAGCTTTCTTT.

V is TRBV21-1 and J is TRBJ2-3; TRBD1, the table's D call, lacks a check against the DNA. TRBV21-1 represents a pseudogene. The CDR3 totals 14 residues. Here the CDR3 reads CASRGKINTDTQYF. The CDR3, as DNA: TGTGCCAGCAGGGGCAAGATCAACACAGATACGCAGTATTTT.

This sequence joins TRBV11-2 and TRBJ1-4, with D perhaps matching TRBD1 (5 bases). Germline values: CDR1 SGHAT, CDR2 FQNNGV. The CDR3 runs to 15 residues. V lost 3 bases to trimming and J lost 2 bases, with 10 bases between them. CDR3 nucleotides: TGTGCCAGCAGCTTGGAGGGGTGGACTAATGAAAAACTGTTTTTT. Amino acid sequence: CASSLEGWTNEKLFF.